The T cell receptor beta chain described here comes from a study of type 1 regulatory T cells. Background on the study: An in vitro protocol generated T-allo10, a Tr1-enriched, alloantigen-specific CD4 T cell product.

Each CDR3 protein gets one entry after TCRdb re-called the reads with MiXCR. Here the sample spans about 59,000 distinct CDR3 sequences, 62% being singletons. In the case of this clonotype: Its antigen is currently unknown.

This CDR3 contains 12 residues. V lost 4 bases and J 9 bases, leaving 11 bases between the germline ends. From germline, CDR1 is SGHRS and CDR2 YFSETQ. Material for sequencing was cultured non-Tr1 T cells, either the whole culture or a sorted T cell fraction (not recorded which). The TCR originated in a human donor in good health. V is TRBV5-1 and J is TRBJ2-1; no firm D call. This CDR3 reads CASSVKLSEQFF. CDR3 DNA sequence: TGCGCCAGCAGCGTAAAACTTAGTGAGCAGTTCTTC. Filled out from reference TRBV5-1 and TRBJ2-1, the complete variable domain reads KAGVTQTPRYLIKTRGQQVTLSCSPISGHRSVSWYQQTPGQGLQFLFEYFSETQRNKGNFPGRFSGRQFSNSRSEMNVSTLELGDSALYLCASSVKLSEQFFGPGTRLTVL.